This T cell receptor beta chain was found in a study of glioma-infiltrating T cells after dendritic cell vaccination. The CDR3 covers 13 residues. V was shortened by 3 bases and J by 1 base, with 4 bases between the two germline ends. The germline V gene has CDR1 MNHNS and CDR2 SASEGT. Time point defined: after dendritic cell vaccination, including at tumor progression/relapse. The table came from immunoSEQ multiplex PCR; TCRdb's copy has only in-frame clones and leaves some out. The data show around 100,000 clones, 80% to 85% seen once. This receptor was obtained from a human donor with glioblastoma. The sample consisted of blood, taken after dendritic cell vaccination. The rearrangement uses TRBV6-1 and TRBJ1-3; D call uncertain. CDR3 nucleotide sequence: TGTGCCAGCAGTGACGTTTCTGGAAACACCATATATTTT. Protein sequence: CASSDVSGNTIYF.